Listed here are 28 T cell receptor beta chains from one sample, sequenced in a study of blood T cell repertoires in COVID-19. Sequencing used immunoSEQ multiplex PCR; TCRdb keeps in-frame clones, though not all of them. The sample includes about 150,000 clones, approximately 83% of them seen just once. Sequenced: peripheral blood. The source is a man between 65 and 80 years old with active or convalescent COVID-19.

J is TRBJ1-5 and V is TRBV27; 9 bases are a match to TRBD1. CDR3 length: 17 residues. J lost 9 bases, V lost 7 bases, and 19 bases had no gene match. CDR1 and CDR2 (germline): MNHEY, SMNVEV (reference sequence). In DNA form, the CDR3 reads TGTGCCAGCACCTTTACAGGGGGCGGAGGGGGAATTGGGCCCCAGCATTTT. Protein sequence: CASTFTGGGGGIGPQHF.

The chain employs TRBV28 and TRBJ2-7; maybe TRBD2 (6 bases). The CDR3 has 14 residues. Trimming removed 3 bases at V and 2 bases at J, with 11 bases between. Germline lookup yields CDR1 MDHEN and CDR2 SYDVKM. The chain's CDR3 is CASSFTGVTYEQYF. CDR3 nucleotides: TGTGCCAGCAGTTTTACGGGGGTCACCTACGAGCAGTACTTC.

The chain combines TRBV19 with TRBJ1-5; D ambiguous. CDR3 size: 15 residues. The germline V and J ends were trimmed by 0 bases and 4 bases, with 10 bases remaining between them. From germline, CDR1 is LNHDA and CDR2 SQIVND (reference sequence). CDR3 region: CASSIDRRQNQPQHF. The CDR3 DNA reads as TGTGCCAGTAGTATAGATAGGCGGCAGAATCAGCCCCAGCATTTT.

The rearrangement joins TRBV19 to TRBJ1-1, with 8 bases lining up with TRBD1. There are 14 residues in the CDR3. Germline V lookup: CDR1 LNHDA, CDR2 SQIVND (reference sequence). J gave up 3 bases and V 5 bases, and 5 bases lay outside the gene matches. The DNA for the CDR3 is TGTGCCAGTAGTCCACCGGACAGGGACACTGAAGCTTTCTTT. This encodes CASSPPDRDTEAFF.

The table lists this clone with a few counts. The chain carries TRBV5-1 and TRBJ2-6; D uncertain. Trimming cost V 2 bases and J 4 bases, with 7 bases left between them. CDR1 and CDR2 from the germline V gene are SGHRS and YFSETQ. CDR3 length equals 14 residues. The CDR3 DNA reads TGCGCCAGCAGCTTAACTGCCGGGGCCAACGTCCTGACTTTC. It yields the protein CASSLTAGANVLTF.

This sequence joins TRBV5-1 and TRBJ1-2, with D tentatively TRBD1 (6 bases). CDR1 is SGHRS, CDR2 YFSETQ, per germline. Deletions cut 5 bases from V and 0 bases from J, with 14 bases between. The CDR3 has 15 residues. CDR3 DNA: TGCGCCAGCAGTTACACAGGGCTACCTAACTATGGCTACACCTTC. Encoded protein: CASSYTGLPNYGYTF.

CDR3 sequence reads: CASSFGGAFGYQPQHF. In nucleotides, the CDR3 is TGTGCCAGCAGCTTTGGGGGGGCGTTCGGGTATCAGCCCCAGCATTTT. The chain is built from TRBV5-6 and TRBJ1-5; D is perhaps TRBD1 (6 bases). Per the germline V gene, CDR1 is SGHDT and CDR2 is YYEEEE. The CDR3 contains 16 residues. Trimming shortened V by 2 bases and J by 5 bases, and 17 bases separated the two germline ends.

The chain recombines TRBV9 with TRBJ1-2; D is unclear. V lost 0 bases, J lost 6 bases, and 18 bases lay in between. This CDR3 comprises 16 residues. In germline, CDR1 is SGDLS, CDR2 YYNGEE. CDR3 loop: CASSVASLSPGNGYTF. CDR3 sequence (DNA): TGTGCCAGCAGCGTAGCCTCCCTCTCCCCCGGGAATGGCTACACCTTC.

The V and J genes are TRBV5-8 and TRBJ1-1; D call uncertain. The CDR3 runs 16 residues. The germline V gene has CDR1 SGHTS and CDR2 YDEGEE. V lost 0 bases and J lost 1, with 13 bases in between. The CDR3 coding sequence is TGTGCCAGCAGCTTGGGAGGTGGTCAGCCGAACACTGAAGCTTTCTTT. Protein: CASSLGGGQPNTEAFF.

This clone was observed once. The rearrangement links TRBV19 to TRBJ1-2, with 9 bases matching TRBD1. The junction had 7 bases not matched to a gene; V was cut back by 4 bases and J by 10 bases. CDR1 is LNHDA, CDR2 SQIVND, per germline (reference sequence). There are 13 residues in the CDR3. This CDR3 reads CASSTGTGTVYTF. In nucleotides, the CDR3 is TGTGCCAGTAGTACCGGGACAGGGACTGTCTACACCTTC.

The V and J genes are TRBV7-2 and TRBJ1-5; D is ambiguous. V lost 4 bases and J 6 bases, leaving 16 bases between the germline ends. This CDR3 has 15 amino acids. Germline-derived CDR1 and CDR2 are SGHTA and FQGNSA. CDR3 nucleotides: TGTGCCAGCAGCTCAGCCCCCGGGATGAGTCAGCCCCAGCATTTT. It specifies CASSSAPGMSQPQHF.

The V call is TRBV5-6, the J call TRBJ1-6; D is perhaps TRBD1 (6 bases). This CDR3 is 17 amino acids long. The germline CDR1 and CDR2 sequences are SGHDT and YYEEEE. Deletions cut 1 base from V and 2 bases from J, with 13 bases between. The CDR3 DNA sequence: TGTGCCAGCAGCTTGCGGGGGAGGGGGGCCTATAATTCACCCCTCCACTTT. It is translated as CASSLRGRGAYNSPLHF.

This rearrangement joins TRBV5-4 to TRBJ2-7; TRBD2 matches 8 bases. V lost 0 bases and J lost 5; bases outside the gene matches: 7. The CDR3 contains 15 residues. CDR1 SGHNT and CDR2 YYREEE come from the germline V gene (reference sequence). The CDR3 nucleotides are TGTGCCAGCAGCTTGGTTGGCGGGAGGTCCCACGAGCAGTACTTC. The encoded protein is CASSLVGGRSHEQYF. Based on the CDR3 plus reference TRBV5-4 and TRBJ2-7, the full variable domain is ETGVTQSPTHLIKTRGQQVTLRCSSQSGHNTVSWYQQALGQGPQFIFQYYREEENGRGNFPPRFSGLQFPNYSSELNVNALELDDSALYLCASSLVGGRSHEQYFGPGTRLTVT.

In this sample, this clone turned up once. V and J are TRBV7-3 and TRBJ2-2; TRBD1 matches 9 bases. J was trimmed by 5 bases and V by 5 bases; bases with no gene match: 9. This CDR3 is built from 16 residues. Per germline, CDR1 SGHTA and CDR2 FQGTGA. CDR3 coding DNA: TGTGCCAGCAGCCCCCGGGGCGGGACAGGGACCGGGGAGCTGTTTTTT. Protein sequence: CASSPRGGTGTGELFF.

Remarks on this clone: The same CDR3 is also encoded by other DNA sequences in this sample. The J gene is TRBJ2-2, the V gene TRBV18; 9 bases are a match to TRBD1. Germline V gene data show CDR1 as KGHSH and CDR2 as LQKENI. The CDR3 is made up of 15 amino acids. V shed 0 bases and J 5 bases; nucleotides not matched to a gene: 1. This chain's CDR3 is CASSPPGTGTGELFF. CDR3 in DNA: TGTGCCAGCTCACCACCCGGGACAGGGACCGGGGAGCTGTTTTTT.

The chain recombines TRBV6-5 with TRBJ1-2, with 8 bases that match TRBD1. The CDR3 is made up of 13 amino acids. The trim removed 2 bases at V and 7 bases at J, leaving 3 bases unmatched. CDR1 is MNHEY and CDR2 is SVGAGI in the germline V gene. The chain's CDR3 is CASSYRTGLGYTF. The CDR3 coding sequence is TGTGCCAGCAGTTACAGGACAGGGCTTGGCTACACCTTC.

This clone was observed a single time. CDR3 nucleotide sequence: TGTGCCAGTAACAGGGGGCGGGATGGCTACACCTTC. As protein: CASNRGRDGYTF. The chain carries TRBV9 and TRBJ1-2, with 9 bases that match TRBD1. J lost 6 bases, V lost 8 bases, and 5 bases had no gene match. Per germline, CDR1 SGDLS and CDR2 YYNGEE. This CDR3 is built from 12 residues.

The V and J genes are TRBV7-9 and TRBJ2-3; D is unresolved. Trimming took 5 bases from V and 2 from J, leaving 11 bases between them. This CDR3 is built from 14 residues. Germline V gene lookup returns CDR1 SEHNR and CDR2 FQNEAQ (reference sequence). The chain's CDR3 is CASSPPPPTDTQYF. Here the CDR3 DNA reads TGTGCCAGCAGCCCTCCCCCCCCCACAGATACGCAGTATTTT.

The chain has TRBV18 and TRBJ1-1, with D tentatively TRBD1 (6 bases). Trimming cost V 3 bases and J 0 bases, with 11 bases left between them. Germline V gene data show CDR1 as KGHSH and CDR2 as LQKENI. The CDR3 has 15 residues. DNA for the CDR3: TGTGCCAGCTCACCCTCAGGGGTGGTGAACACTGAAGCTTTCTTT. Its protein product is CASSPSGVVNTEAFF.

The V and J genes are TRBV20-1 and TRBJ1-1, with D perhaps matching TRBD1 (6 bases). Germline V gene sequence: CDR1 DFQATT, CDR2 SNEGSKA (reference sequence). The CDR3 covers 11 residues. V dropped 3 bases and J dropped 7 bases, with 9 bases sitting between them. The CDR3, as DNA: TGCAGTGCTAGTGGGGGCATTGAAGCTTTCTTT. Its translation is CSASGGIEAFF.

This clone has just a few counts. This rearrangement joins TRBV6-5 to TRBJ1-1, with a tentative D call TRBD1 (6 bases). From germline, CDR1 is MNHEY and CDR2 SVGAGI. The CDR3 covers 13 residues. The V end lost 0 bases, the J end lost 14 bases, and 16 bases lay between the germline ends. In DNA, the CDR3 is TGTGCCAGCAGTTACTCGGGGGGGACACCCCAGTTCTTT. Protein product: CASSYSGGTPQFF.

J is TRBJ2-7 and V is TRBV29-1; 8 bases map to TRBD2. Germline V CDR1 and CDR2: SQVTM, ANQGSEA. V was clipped by 5 bases and J by 0 bases; unmatched bases: 9. The CDR3 consists of 15 residues. CDR3: CSVWLAGVVSYEQYF. The DNA for the CDR3 is TGCAGCGTTTGGCTAGCGGGTGTGGTCTCCTACGAGCAGTACTTC.

This chain uses TRBV5-1 with TRBJ2-4; tentative D call: TRBD1 (6 bases). V dropped 1 base and J dropped 0 bases, with 11 bases sitting between them. The CDR3 is 16 amino acids. The germline V gene has CDR1 SGHRS and CDR2 YFSETQ. The CDR3 protein is CASSLWTDAAKNIQYF. The CDR3 bases are TGCGCCAGCAGCTTGTGGACAGACGCAGCCAAAAACATTCAGTACTTC.

This chain joins TRBV6-5 and TRBJ2-2; D possibly corresponds to TRBD1 (6 bases). The germline V gene has CDR1 MNHEY and CDR2 SVGAGI. The CDR3 has 15 amino acids. Trimming removed 6 bases from V and 1 base from J, with 12 bases in between. The CDR3 coding sequence is TGTGCCAGCAGCCTTGGGACACGGAACACCGGGGAGCTGTTTTTT. Amino acids: CASSLGTRNTGELFF.

The V and J genes are TRBV4-3 and TRBJ2-1, with TRBD1 identical over 7 bases. V gave up 3 bases and J gave up 2 bases; unmatched junction bases: 10. CDR1 LGHNA and CDR2 YSLEER come from the germline V gene. The CDR3 covers 17 residues. CDR3 nucleotides: TGCGCCAGCAGCCAGGACCTAGGGGGCGCGGCCTACAATGAGCAGTTCTTC. Translated: CASSQDLGGAAYNEQFF.

This chain connects TRBV19 to TRBJ1-1, with D maybe TRBD1 (5 bases). V was cut by 4 bases and J by 0 bases, with 15 bases left in between. Germline-derived CDR1 and CDR2 are LNHDA and SQIVND (reference sequence). The CDR3 runs to 16 residues. The CDR3 loop reads CASSNGRGHMNTEAFF. The CDR3 DNA reads as TGTGCCAGTAGTAATGGAAGAGGACACATGAACACTGAAGCTTTCTTT.

On this clone itself: Other DNA sequences in this specimen translate into the identical CDR3. CDR3 amino acids: CASSLPGLAGYNEQFF. For the CDR3, the DNA is TGTGCCAGCAGCCTTCCGGGACTAGCGGGATACAATGAGCAGTTCTTC. This sequence joins TRBV28 and TRBJ2-1; TRBD2 matches 13 bases. CDR1 is MDHEN, CDR2 SYDVKM, per germline. V lost 6 bases to trimming and J lost 4 bases; unmatched junction nucleotides: 6. CDR3 length: 16 amino acids.

CDR3 in DNA: TGCAGCGCCATGACAGGGGGCCGGCACTATGGCTACACCTTC. Translation gives CSAMTGGRHYGYTF. This chain joins TRBV29-1 and TRBJ1-2; 10 nucleotides line up with TRBD1. J lost 3 bases, V lost 7 bases, and 8 bases had no gene match. CDR1 and CDR2 from the germline V gene are SQVTM and ANQGSEA. The CDR3 extends over 14 amino acids.